This TCR beta chain comes out of a study of T-cell reconstitution after alpha-beta-depleted transplantation in children. TCRbeta library preparation incorporated unique molecular identifiers. One entry per CDR3 protein, called by TCRdb with MiXCR from the PCR reads. The profile shows about 460,000 distinct CDR3 sequences, about 10% of them singletons. Study-wide findings and caveats: Some patients' high day-60 TCRbeta diversity was attributed to recipient cells surviving conditioning.

This clonotype was recorded a few times. Its antigen is not identified. Germline V gene data show CDR1 as LGHNA and CDR2 as YNFKEQ. Trimming removed 4 bases at V and 7 bases at J, with 22 bases between. The CDR3 has 16 residues. The chain recombines TRBV4-2 with TRBJ1-2; D uncertain. The TCR comes from a child aged 2 to 9 with inherited bone marrow failure, due to receive a stem cell transplant. The sequencing used PBMCs, collected before TCRalphabeta/CD19-depleted stem cell transplant. CDR3: CASSPLTDGGMGGYTF. In DNA, the CDR3 is TGTGCCAGCAGCCCCCTCACGGACGGCGGGATGGGTGGCTACACCTTC.